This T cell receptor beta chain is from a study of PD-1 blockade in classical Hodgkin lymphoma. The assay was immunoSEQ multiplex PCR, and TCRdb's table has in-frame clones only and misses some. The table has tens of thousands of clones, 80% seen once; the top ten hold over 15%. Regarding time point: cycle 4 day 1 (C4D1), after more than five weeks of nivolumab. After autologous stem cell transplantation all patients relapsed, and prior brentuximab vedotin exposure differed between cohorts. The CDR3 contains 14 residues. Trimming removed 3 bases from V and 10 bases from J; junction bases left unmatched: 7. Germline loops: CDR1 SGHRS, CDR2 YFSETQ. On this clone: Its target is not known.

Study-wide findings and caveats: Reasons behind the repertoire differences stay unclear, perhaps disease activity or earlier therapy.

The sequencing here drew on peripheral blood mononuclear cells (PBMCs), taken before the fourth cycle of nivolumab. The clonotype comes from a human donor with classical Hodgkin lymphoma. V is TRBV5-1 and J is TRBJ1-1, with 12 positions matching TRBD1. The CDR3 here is CASSSGQGAVVAFF. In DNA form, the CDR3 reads TGCGCCAGCAGCTCGGGACAGGGGGCGGTCGTAGCTTTCTTT.